The 13 T cell receptor beta chains reported below all come from one sample, sequenced in a study of CD8+CD57+ T cells in acquired aplastic anemia. By flow cytometry, patients selected for sequencing had shown an expansion of CD8+CD57+ cells. It was genomic DNA that served as the template for profiling TCR beta VDJ and CDR3. From the reads, TCRdb called clonotypes with MiXCR, one entry per CDR3 protein. The data contain about half a million distinct CDR3 sequences, 25% to 40% of them singletons. Sequencing was carried out using sorted CD4+, CD8+, or CD8+CD57+ T cells (not recorded which) from PBMCs. The receptor set was obtained from a human donor with aplastic anemia.

With regard to this clonotype: Being one base from a much bigger clone, this may be a read error. Without the conserved terminal phenylalanine or tryptophan, this CDR3 likely stems from a read error. The DNA for the CDR3 is TGTGCCAGCAGTGACAGGGACAGGGGCGATGAGCAGTTCCTC. It translates to CASSDRDRGDEQFL. The chain couples TRBV2 to TRBJ2-1; TRBD1 matches 10 bases. Germline assignment: CDR1 SNHLY and CDR2 FYNNEI. The CDR3 loop spans 14 amino acids. V trimming: 3 bases; J trimming: 8 bases; junction bases outside the gene matches: 4.

The V gene is TRBV2, the J gene TRBJ2-7; D call uncertain. The germline gives CDR1 SNHLY, CDR2 FYNNEI. V was cut by 5 bases and J by 0 bases, with 11 bases left in between. The CDR3 has 14 residues. The CDR3 DNA follows: TGTGCCAGCAGTCCTACTCAGAGCTCCTACGAGCAGTACTTC. Amino acids: CASSPTQSSYEQYF.

The sample holds a few counts of this clonotype. J is TRBJ2-7 and V is TRBV25-1; possible D gene TRBD1, 6 bases. V was clipped by 8 bases and J by 3 bases, with 17 bases between them. The CDR3 covers 14 residues. Germline values: CDR1 MGHDK, CDR2 SYGVNS. The CDR3 here is CASGRVGALYEQYF. CDR3 coding DNA: TGTGCCAGCGGTAGGGTGGGGGCTCTCTACGAGCAGTACTTC.

Concerning this clonotype itself: A much larger clone lies a single base off, so this may be a read error. This chain joins TRBV2 and TRBJ2-5, with D possibly matching TRBD2 (5 bases). The V end lost 8 bases, the J end lost 5 bases, and 15 bases lay between the germline ends. The CDR3 is 13 residues long. Germline-derived CDR1 and CDR2 are SNHLY and FYNNEI. The CDR3 bases are TGTGCCAGCGGAAGCGGCCCACGGGAGACCCAGTACTTC. Translation gives CASGSGPRETQYF.

The chain couples TRBV6-1 to TRBJ1-2; D not resolved. CDR3 length: 13 residues. The V gene lost 3 bases and the J gene lost 8 bases, with 13 bases spanning the gap. CDR1 is MNHNS, CDR2 SASEGT, per germline. The CDR3: CASSETGKRGYTF. Here the CDR3 DNA reads TGTGCCAGCAGTGAGACCGGGAAGAGGGGCTACACCTTC.

The gene calls are TRBV20-1 and TRBJ1-1; possible D gene TRBD1, 5 bases. Germline CDR1 reads DFQATT; CDR2 reads SNEGSKA (reference sequence). Trimming stripped 6 bases from V and 2 bases from J, with 22 bases between. The CDR3 covers 16 residues. In DNA form, the CDR3 reads TGCAGTGCCAGTAGTCCTAGGGCAGGGACTAACACTGAAGCTTTCTTT. Amino acid sequence: CSASSPRAGTNTEAFF.

V gene TRBV4-2 combines with J gene TRBJ2-3; TRBD2 agrees at 12 bases. Germline CDR1 LGHNA, CDR2 YNFKEQ. The CDR3 consists of 17 residues. V lost 4 bases and J lost 4; bases outside the gene matches: 9. The CDR3 spells CASSPLALAGGPDTQYF. CDR3 bases: TGTGCCAGCAGCCCCCTCGCACTAGCGGGGGGTCCAGATACGCAGTATTTT.

This clonotype has only a few counts. An end of the junction differs from the germline gene, which may be a read error. The chain is built from TRBV19 and TRBJ1-2; 7 nucleotides align to TRBD1. The CDR3 runs to 14 residues. Germline V gene lookup returns CDR1 LNHDA and CDR2 SQIVND (reference sequence). CDR3: CARSIQGKNYGYTF. CDR3 DNA: TGTGCCAGGAGTATACAGGGGAAAAACTATGGCTACACCTTC.

This clonotype has at least ten counts. The chain combines TRBV14 with TRBJ1-6; D is uncertain. Trimming removed 5 bases at V and 10 bases at J, with 15 bases between. The CDR3 spans 14 residues. Looked up from germline, CDR1 is SGHDN and CDR2 is FVKESK. For the CDR3, the DNA is TGTGCCAGCAGCGCACAGACCTGGGAATCACCCCTCCACTTT. It yields the protein CASSAQTWESPLHF.

The chain uses TRBV19 and TRBJ1-2; 7 nucleotides agree with TRBD1. In germline, CDR1 is LNHDA, CDR2 SQIVND (reference sequence). CDR3 length: 14 amino acids. The ends lost 5 bases at V and 4 bases at J; junction bases unmatched: 7. CDR3 region: CASSGGQTLYGYTF. The CDR3 DNA follows: TGTGCCAGTAGTGGGGGACAGACTCTCTATGGCTACACCTTC.

This clonotype showed up just a few times. The chain is built from TRBV20-1 and TRBJ2-3; the D call may be TRBD1 or TRBD2 (5 bases each). The germline V and J ends were trimmed by 3 bases and 8 bases, with 6 bases remaining between them. The CDR3 loop spans 10 amino acids. Germline CDR1 DFQATT, CDR2 SNEGSKA (reference sequence). CDR3 sequence reads: CSASGATQYF. The CDR3 DNA is TGCAGTGCTAGCGGGGCTACGCAGTATTTT.

This clonotype has just a few counts. This chain uses TRBV19 with TRBJ2-7; D call uncertain. CDR1 is LNHDA, CDR2 SQIVND, per germline (reference sequence). Trimming removed 4 bases at V and 6 bases at J, with 10 bases between. This CDR3 has 12 amino acids. The CDR3 DNA sequence: TGTGCCAGTAGTAATGGCGCGGCCGAGCAGTACTTC. Its translation is CASSNGAAEQYF. The variable domain in full, with the rest retrieved from reference TRBV19 and TRBJ2-7, is DGGITQSPKYLFRKEGQNVTLSCEQNLNHDAMYWYRQDPGQGLRLIYYSQIVNDFQKGDIAEGYSVSREKKESFPLTVTSAQKNPTAFYLCASSNGAAEQYFGPGTRLTVT.

This clonotype has more than one count but fewer than ten. The gene calls are TRBV5-5 and TRBJ2-7, with 9 bases aligning to TRBD1. J gave up 5 bases and V 0 bases, and 9 bases lay outside the gene matches. From germline, CDR1 is SGHKS and CDR2 YYEKEE (reference sequence). This CDR3 contains 16 residues. CDR3: CASSLASGTGFHEQYF. CDR3 DNA: TGTGCCAGCAGCTTGGCCTCAGGGACAGGGTTCCACGAGCAGTACTTC. Filled out from reference TRBV5-5 and TRBJ2-7, the complete variable domain reads DAGVTQSPTHLIKTRGQQVTLRCSPISGHKSVSWYQQVLGQGPQFIFQYYEKEERGRGNFPDRFSARQFPNYSSELNVNALLLGDSALYLCASSLASGTGFHEQYFGPGTRLTVT.